This T cell receptor (beta chain) was profiled in a study of CD8 T cells in ankylosing spondylitis (dated by TCRdb to 2017 to 2019). Regarding the complete study: The study set out to find disease-linked TCR variants by profiling T cell receptor beta repertoires in ankylosing spondylitis patients and healthy donors. In total, the full study cohort was made up of over a hundred healthy donors and 25 to 30 ankylosing spondylitis patients. Samples of peripheral blood were taken, and for ankylosing spondylitis patients, synovial fluid was collected as well. Results and caveats for the whole study, not just this receptor: Blood from ankylosing spondylitis patients appeared to be characterized by a TCR beta motif composed of several highly homologous amino acid variants. According to the report, matched synovial fluid samples from ankylosing spondylitis patients were significantly enriched for the disease-linked clones. Some motif variants were previously reported in synovial fluid and blood of reactive arthritis patients, suggesting common disease-initiation mechanisms. The disease-linked clones showed a CD8+ phenotype and occurred at relatively low frequencies in peripheral blood.

Compared with the rest of its sample, this clonotype is large (0.1 to 1%). The antigen this receptor binds is unknown. The sample holds no much larger clone one base away, and base qualities are not on file. The CDR3 starts with the cysteine, ends with the phenylalanine, and has 14 residues. The only DNA kept is the CDR3, 42 bases in frame from the first base. V lost 5 bases and J lost 1 base; the stretch between them is 8 bases long. TCRdb lists the instrument as Illumina HiSeq 2500. Quantitative 5'-RACE with molecular barcodes was used to prepare TCR beta libraries. The original methods were these. A new computational method based on a probabilistic model of VDJ rearrangement was used to identify disease-linked TCR variants. The public reads were reprocessed in TCRdb via fastp at Q25 and MiXCR, keeping in-frame beta chains. CDR3 protein duplicates are merged, each entry listing the most common genes and DNA. In this record, the V and J calls reflect TCRdb's handling and not the investigators' own analysis. The sample data list around 150,000 distinct CDR3 sequences, and about 42% of these were observed just once. Jointly, the top ten make up 13% to 15% of the sample.

Synovial fluid samples were matched to blood samples from the same ankylosing spondylitis patients. Source material: synovial fluid, either unsorted or a sorted T cell fraction (not recorded which). The rearrangement joined TRBV12-3 or TRBV12-4 to TRBJ2-2; TRBD2 could be the D gene, as 6 bases match. The sequence was collected from a male donor with ankylosing spondylitis. The nucleotides are TGTGCCAGCAGTGCTAGCGTGAACACCGGGGAGCTGTTTTTT. Its protein is CASSASVNTGELFF.